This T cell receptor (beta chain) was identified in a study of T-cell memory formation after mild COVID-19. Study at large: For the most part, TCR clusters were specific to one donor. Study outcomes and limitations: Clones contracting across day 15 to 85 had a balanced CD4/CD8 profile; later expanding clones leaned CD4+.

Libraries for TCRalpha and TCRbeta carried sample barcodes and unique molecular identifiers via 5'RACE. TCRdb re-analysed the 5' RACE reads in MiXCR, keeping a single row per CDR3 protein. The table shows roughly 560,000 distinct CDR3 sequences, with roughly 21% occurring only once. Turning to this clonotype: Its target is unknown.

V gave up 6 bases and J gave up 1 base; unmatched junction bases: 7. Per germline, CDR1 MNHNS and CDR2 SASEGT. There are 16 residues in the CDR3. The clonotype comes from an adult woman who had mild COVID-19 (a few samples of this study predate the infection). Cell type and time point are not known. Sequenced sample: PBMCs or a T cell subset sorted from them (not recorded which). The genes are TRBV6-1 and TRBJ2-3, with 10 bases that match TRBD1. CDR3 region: CASRGAGTGGTDTQYF. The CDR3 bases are TGTGCCAGCAGAGGGGCCGGGACAGGGGGCACAGATACGCAGTATTTT.